These 23 T cell receptor beta chains were sequenced from one sample in a study of blood T cell repertoires in COVID-19. Generated by immunoSEQ multiplex PCR, the TCRdb table keeps only in-frame clones and is missing some. This sample has about 170,000 clones, with more than 75% found just once. The specimen was peripheral blood. The receptor source for this set is a man between 18 and 29 years old with COVID-19, enrolled during active disease.

The rearrangement links TRBV7-8 to TRBJ2-7; no reliable D call. Trimming took off 5 bases at V and 1 base at J, with 9 bases between the two ends. This CDR3 spans 13 amino acids. CDR1 and CDR2 from the germline V gene are SGHVS and FQNEAQ. The CDR3 DNA is TGTGCCAGCAGCCCCGCTCGGTCCTACGAGCAGTACTTC. Translated, it gives CASSPARSYEQYF. The full variable domain, in which reference TRBV7-8 and TRBJ2-7 provide the parts outside the CDR3, is GAGVSQSPRYKVAKRGQDVALRCDPISGHVSLFWYQQALGQGPEFLTYFQNEAQLDKSGLPSDRFFAERPEGSVSTLKIQRTQQEDSAVYLCASSPARSYEQYFGPGTRLTVT.

J is TRBJ1-5 and V is TRBV28, with 8 positions matching TRBD1. Per the germline V gene, CDR1 is MDHEN and CDR2 is SYDVKM. After removal of 6 bases from V and 2 bases from J, the junction contained 6 bases not matched to a gene. The CDR3 covers 15 residues. This CDR3 reads CASSGQGVGNQPQHF. The CDR3 DNA follows: TGTGCCAGCAGCGGACAGGGTGTTGGCAATCAGCCCCAGCATTTT.

The V and J genes are TRBV5-6 and TRBJ1-1, with unresolved D. The CDR3 is 15 residues long. Germline loops: CDR1 SGHDT, CDR2 YYEEEE. The germline V and J ends were trimmed by 0 bases and 3 bases, with 12 bases remaining between them. The chain's CDR3 is CASSLVAAGYTEAFF. The CDR3 nucleotides read TGTGCCAGCAGCTTGGTTGCAGCGGGGTACACTGAAGCTTTCTTT.

The rearrangement uses TRBV6-2 or TRBV6-3 and TRBJ2-1, with TRBD2 identical over 8 bases. Germline V gene sequence: CDR1 MNHEY, CDR2 SVGEGT. Trimming took 2 bases from V and 2 from J; bases not matched to a gene: 5. The CDR3 extends over 16 amino acids. Written as DNA, the CDR3 is TGTGCCAGCAGTTACAGCGGCGGGAGGCCCTACAATGAGCAGTTCTTC. It is translated as CASSYSGGRPYNEQFF.

This chain uses TRBV6-5 with TRBJ2-1; possibly TRBD1 for D (5 bases). The CDR3 has 14 residues. Trimming left V 5 bases short and J 0 bases short, with 8 bases between. The germline CDR1 and CDR2 sequences are MNHEY and SVGAGI. In nucleotides, the CDR3 is TGTGCCAGCAGTCGGACAAGCTCCTACAATGAGCAGTTCTTC. Protein: CASSRTSSYNEQFF.

CDR3 in DNA: TGTGCCACCAGGGCTCAGGGGAATCAGCCCCAGCATTTT. Amino acids: CATRAQGNQPQHF. The rearrangement joins TRBV27 to TRBJ1-5, with D tentatively TRBD1 (6 bases). The CDR3 contains 13 residues. Germline V CDR1 and CDR2: MNHEY, SMNVEV (reference sequence). The germline V and J ends were trimmed by 10 bases and 4 bases, with 14 bases remaining between them.

The chain's CDR3 is CASSSGFTIAQETQYF. The CDR3, as DNA: TGTGCCAGTAGTAGTGGCTTTACAATAGCCCAAGAGACCCAGTACTTC. The chain employs TRBV19 and TRBJ2-5, with no clear D. Germline assignment: CDR1 LNHDA and CDR2 SQIVND (reference sequence). V lost 4 bases and J lost 1, with 16 bases in between. CDR3 length equals 16 residues.

The chain links TRBV27 to TRBJ2-7; D is possibly TRBD1 (6 bases). The CDR3 consists of 13 residues. Trimming left V 1 base short and J 6 bases short, with 10 bases between. The germline CDR1 and CDR2 sequences are MNHEY and SMNVEV (reference sequence). The CDR3 here is CASSLLLRGEQYF. Here the CDR3 DNA reads TGTGCCAGCAGTTTATTACTCAGGGGCGAGCAGTACTTC.

This chain joins TRBV14 and TRBJ2-1; 9 bases are a match to TRBD2. Germline CDR1 and CDR2: SGHDN and FVKESK. This CDR3 region has 11 residues. V was pared by 4 bases and J by 12 bases, with 1 base of the junction left unmatched. The CDR3 coding sequence is TGTGCCAGCAGCCCGGGACTAGCGCAGTTCTTC. Translation gives CASSPGLAQFF.

V is TRBV5-1 and J is TRBJ2-7, with 15 bases aligning to TRBD2. This CDR3 is built from 17 residues. Germline CDR1 SGHRS, CDR2 YFSETQ. V gave up 3 bases and J gave up 5 bases; unmatched junction bases: 9. In DNA, the CDR3 is TGCGCCAGCAGCTGGGGACTAGCGGGAGGAAGGGTTGACGAGCAGTACTTC. This codes for CASSWGLAGGRVDEQYF.

This sequence joins TRBV4-3 and TRBJ2-3; 16 positions agree with TRBD2. Trimming cost V 4 bases and J 4 bases; bases outside gene matches: 5. The CDR3 consists of 17 residues. Looked up from germline, CDR1 is LGHNA and CDR2 is YSLEER. CDR3 in amino acids: CASSRVGTSGRADTQYF. In nucleotides, the CDR3 is TGCGCCAGCAGCCGGGTTGGGACTAGCGGGAGGGCAGATACGCAGTATTTT.

J is TRBJ2-2 and V is TRBV27, with D tentatively TRBD1 (7 bases). This CDR3 spans 14 amino acids. The germline V gene has CDR1 MNHEY and CDR2 SMNVEV (reference sequence). V lost 8 bases and J 1 base, leaving 11 bases between the germline ends. Here the CDR3 reads CASRQGGNTGELFF. As DNA, the CDR3 is TGTGCCAGCCGCCAGGGGGGGAACACCGGGGAGCTGTTTTTT.

A single count supports this clone. The chain carries TRBV19 and TRBJ2-3; 11 bases map to TRBD2. Trimming cost V 1 base and J 6 bases; bases outside gene matches: 9. The CDR3 is 17 residues long. Per germline, CDR1 LNHDA and CDR2 SQIVND (reference sequence). The CDR3 reads CASSIGIILAGEDTQYF. DNA for the CDR3: TGTGCCAGTAGTATAGGGATTATACTAGCGGGAGAGGATACGCAGTATTTT. The full variable domain, completed using reference TRBV19 and TRBJ2-3, is DGGITQSPKYLFRKEGQNVTLSCEQNLNHDAMYWYRQDPGQGLRLIYYSQIVNDFQKGDIAEGYSVSREKKESFPLTVTSAQKNPTAFYLCASSIGIILAGEDTQYFGPGTRLTVL.

The chain uses TRBV7-8 and TRBJ1-2, with D tentatively TRBD1 (6 bases). The germline CDR1 and CDR2 sequences are SGHVS and FQNEAQ. With 5 bases removed from V and 4 bases from J, the gap between germline ends came to 14 bases. The CDR3 contains 14 residues. The CDR3 coding sequence is TGTGCCAGCAGCACCCGGGACACGGGCTATGGCTACACCTTC. Translated, it gives CASSTRDTGYGYTF. The full variable domain, rest sourced from reference TRBV7-8 and TRBJ1-2, is GAGVSQSPRYKVAKRGQDVALRCDPISGHVSLFWYQQALGQGPEFLTYFQNEAQLDKSGLPSDRFFAERPEGSVSTLKIQRTQQEDSAVYLCASSTRDTGYGYTFGSGTRLTVV.

The chain couples TRBV14 to TRBJ2-3, with 14 bases aligning to TRBD2. The J segment lost 7 bases and the V segment lost 0 bases, leaving 3 bases of the junction unmatched. Germline V CDR1 and CDR2: SGHDN, FVKESK. This CDR3 is 16 amino acids long. The CDR3 here is CASSQEGTSGSYTQYF. Here the CDR3 DNA reads TGTGCCAGCAGCCAAGAGGGGACTAGCGGGAGTTATACGCAGTATTTT.

This chain uses TRBV11-2 with TRBJ2-3, with D tentatively TRBD2 (5 bases). There are 16 residues in the CDR3. Germline values: CDR1 SGHAT, CDR2 FQNNGV. The germline V and J ends were trimmed by 7 bases and 2 bases, with 19 bases remaining between them. The CDR3 DNA sequence: TGTGCCAGCACCCCTCCAGTAGACTACCTCACAGATACGCAGTATTTT. Translation gives CASTPPVDYLTDTQYF.

The V and J genes are TRBV3-1 (or the pseudogene TRBV3-2) and TRBJ2-2; TRBD2 is a possible D gene (5 bases). V was shortened by 3 bases and J by 4 bases, with 15 bases between the two germline ends. Germline V gene lookup returns CDR1 LGHDT and CDR2 YNNKEL (reference sequence). The CDR3 covers 16 residues. CDR3 nucleotides: TGTGCCAGCAGCCAGTGGCGGGCCTCGGGCACCGGGGAGCTGTTTTTT. As protein: CASSQWRASGTGELFF.

The V and J genes are TRBV28 and TRBJ2-1; 11 bases line up with TRBD2. J gave up 2 bases and V 8 bases, and 5 bases lay outside the gene matches. Germline CDR1 is MDHEN and CDR2 is SYDVKM. The CDR3 has 15 residues. As DNA, the CDR3 is TGTGCCAGCGGGACACTAGCGGGAGCCTACAATGAGCAGTTCTTC. As protein: CASGTLAGAYNEQFF.

The chain employs TRBV6-5 and TRBJ2-5; D might be TRBD2 (6 bases). The CDR3 is made up of 14 amino acids. Trimming pared 5 bases from V and 4 bases from J, leaving 14 bases between. Germline loops: CDR1 MNHEY, CDR2 SVGAGI. The DNA of the CDR3 is TGTGCCAGCAGTAAGGGACTCGTCGTAGAGACCCAGTACTTC. Its protein is CASSKGLVVETQYF.

This clone was recorded once. The CDR3 protein is CASSGQGGGYEQYF. The CDR3 DNA is TGTGCCAGCAGTGGACAGGGCGGTGGCTACGAGCAGTACTTC. V is TRBV5-6 and J is TRBJ2-7; 8 bases line up with TRBD1. The CDR3 runs to 14 residues. Germline trimming cut 5 bases from V and 3 bases from J; bases unmatched to any gene: 7. CDR1 is SGHDT and CDR2 is YYEEEE in the germline V gene.

The CDR3 region is CAWSPDRGQYGYTF. The CDR3 DNA is TGTGCCTGGAGCCCCGACAGGGGGCAATATGGCTACACCTTC. The genes are TRBV30 and TRBJ1-2, with 10 bases aligning to TRBD1. Trimming at V came to 3 bases and at J to 5 bases, leaving 6 bases not matched to a gene. The CDR3 totals 14 residues. Germline assignment: CDR1 GTSNPN and CDR2 SVGIG (reference sequence).

The gene calls are TRBV6-5 and TRBJ1-2, with TRBD1 matching over 8 bases. This CDR3 contains 13 residues. V lost 5 bases and J lost 4; bases outside the gene matches: 3. Germline V lookup: CDR1 MNHEY, CDR2 SVGAGI. CDR3 sequence: CASSPDRGYGYTF. The CDR3, as DNA: TGTGCCAGCAGTCCTGACAGGGGCTATGGCTACACCTTC.

The V call is TRBV7-9, the J call TRBJ2-7, with D perhaps matching TRBD2 (5 bases). CDR3 length: 15 amino acids. Germline CDR1 reads SEHNR; CDR2 reads FQNEAQ (reference sequence). Deletions cut 4 bases from V and 2 bases from J, with 15 bases between. The CDR3 spells CASSSSLVFTYEQYF. CDR3 nucleotide sequence: TGTGCCAGCAGCTCGTCACTAGTTTTCACCTACGAGCAGTACTTC.